The clone carrying this TCR beta chain was seen repeatedly, ten times or more. Via MiXCR, TCRdb re-called the reads, giving one row per CDR3 protein. The table lists approximately 630,000 distinct CDR3 sequences, 20% to 25% of them singletons. This entry comes from a study of T cell repertoires in cytomegalovirus infection. This TCR was recovered from a human donor in good health (CMV status not recorded). Some clones in this sample may be carry-over from other donors' samples. The specimen sequenced was CD8+ T cells from PBMCs.

The CDR3, as DNA: TGTGCCAGCAGTGTCGGACAGGGTGAAGGCTACACCTTC. Encoded protein: CASSVGQGEGYTF. The gene calls are TRBV7-9 and TRBJ1-2; 8 bases line up with TRBD1. With 6 bases clipped from V and 8 bases from J, the junction kept 8 bases outside the gene matches. Germline loops: CDR1 SEHNR, CDR2 FQNEAQ (reference sequence). This CDR3 spans 13 amino acids.